This TCR beta chain was observed in a study of blood T cell repertoires in COVID-19. The wider study: PBMCs, B-cell-depleted T cells, or T cells were the source of the cDNA or gDNA that made up the material.

Libraries were prepared by immunoSEQ multiplex PCR; TCRdb keeps only in-frame clonotypes and omits some of them. The sample has 200,000 to 250,000 clones, around 85% seen once. Germline V gene sequence: CDR1 SGHVS, CDR2 FQNEAQ. V shed 3 bases and J 5 bases; nucleotides not matched to a gene: 10. The CDR3 length is 16 residues. The receptor's source is a woman aged 70-85 years with COVID-19, enrolled during active disease. Sequences were obtained from peripheral blood. The chain employs TRBV7-8 and TRBJ2-3, with 8 bases aligning to TRBD2. The CDR3 here is CASSLGGGSYLDTQYF. CDR3 coding DNA: TGTGCCAGCAGCTTGGGCGGGGGGAGCTACTTAGATACGCAGTATTTT. Supplemented by reference TRBV7-8 and TRBJ2-3, the full variable domain reads GAGVSQSPRYKVAKRGQDVALRCDPISGHVSLFWYQQALGQGPEFLTYFQNEAQLDKSGLPSDRFFAERPEGSVSTLKIQRTQQEDSAVYLCASSLGGGSYLDTQYFGPGTRLTVL.